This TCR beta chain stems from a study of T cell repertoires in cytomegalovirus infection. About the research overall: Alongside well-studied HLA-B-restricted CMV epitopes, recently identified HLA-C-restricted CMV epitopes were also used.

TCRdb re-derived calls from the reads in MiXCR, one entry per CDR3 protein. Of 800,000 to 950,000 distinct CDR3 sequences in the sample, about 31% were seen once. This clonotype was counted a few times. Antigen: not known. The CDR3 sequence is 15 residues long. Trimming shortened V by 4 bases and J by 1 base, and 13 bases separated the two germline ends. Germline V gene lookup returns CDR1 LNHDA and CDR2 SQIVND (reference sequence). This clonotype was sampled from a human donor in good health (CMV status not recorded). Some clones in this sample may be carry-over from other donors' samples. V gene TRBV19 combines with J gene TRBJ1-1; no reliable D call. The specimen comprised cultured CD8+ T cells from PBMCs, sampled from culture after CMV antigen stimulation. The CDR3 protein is CASSTPDGRNTEAFF. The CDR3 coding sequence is TGTGCCAGTAGTACCCCGGACGGGAGGAACACTGAAGCTTTCTTT. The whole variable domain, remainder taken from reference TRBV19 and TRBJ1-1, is DGGITQSPKYLFRKEGQNVTLSCEQNLNHDAMYWYRQDPGQGLRLIYYSQIVNDFQKGDIAEGYSVSREKKESFPLTVTSAQKNPTAFYLCASSTPDGRNTEAFFGQGTRLTVV.